Below, 5 T cell receptor beta chains from the same sample are listed, as sequenced in a study of spatial heterogeneity in lung cancer. Regarding the study as a whole: One measure, the expanded intratumoral alpha and beta TCR count, tracked tumor mutation counts.

Time point: sample taken at primary tumor resection. TCRdb analysed the 5' RACE reads with MiXCR anew, one entry per CDR3 protein. The sample has more than 10,000 distinct CDR3 sequences; roughly 5.5% are singletons. These receptors' targets are unknown. This specimen was lung tumor tissue, taken at surgery. The receptor set was obtained from a male donor with early-stage non-small cell lung cancer.

At least ten counts were recorded for this clonotype. The chain combines TRBV6-1 with TRBJ1-2; D uncertain. V was shortened by 5 bases and J by 3 bases, with 10 bases between the two germline ends. The CDR3 length is 13 residues. Germline V gene lookup returns CDR1 MNHNS and CDR2 SASEGT. The CDR3 coding sequence is TGTGCCAGCAGTCTGAGTTCCGACTATGGCTACACCTTC. It codes for CASSLSSDYGYTF.

Many counts were recorded for this clonotype. This chain uses TRBV4-2 with TRBJ2-5; 7 bases line up with TRBD1. This CDR3 comprises 14 residues. V gave up 4 bases and J gave up 2 bases; unmatched junction bases: 4. Germline values: CDR1 LGHNA, CDR2 YNFKEQ. CDR3 sequence (DNA): TGTGCCAGCAGCCTTTTGGGACAGCAAGAGACCCAGTACTTC. This gives the protein CASSLLGQQETQYF.

In its sample, this clonotype ranks as medium-sized. J is TRBJ1-1 and V is TRBV18; unclear D gene. Trimming shortened V by 2 bases and J by 1 base, and 11 bases separated the two germline ends. Germline V lookup: CDR1 KGHSH, CDR2 LQKENI. The CDR3 runs 15 residues. CDR3 DNA: TGTGCCAGCTCACCAATGTCCCCGCGGAACACTGAAGCTTTCTTT. This encodes CASSPMSPRNTEAFF. The complete variable domain, with remaining parts taken from reference TRBV18 and TRBJ1-1, reads NAGVMQNPRHLVRRRGQEARLRCSPMKGHSHVYWYRQLPEEGLKFMVYLQKENIIDESGMPKERFSAEFPKEGPSILRIQQVVRGDSAAYFCASSPMSPRNTEAFFGQGTRLTVV.

This clonotype occurred many times. The chain is built from TRBV6-5 and TRBJ1-1; D is uncertain. From germline, CDR1 is MNHEY and CDR2 SVGAGI. V was pared by 2 bases and J by 4 bases, with 11 bases between. The CDR3 spans 14 residues. The CDR3 DNA follows: TGTGCCAGCAGTTACAGGGTACAAAGCACTGAAGCTTTCTTT. Translated: CASSYRVQSTEAFF.

This clonotype is medium-sized (0.01 to 0.1%) within its sample. V is TRBV12-3 or TRBV12-4 and J is TRBJ1-2, with no clear D. The V end lost 2 bases, the J end lost 6 bases, and 16 bases lay between the germline ends. The CDR3 consists of 15 residues. The CDR3 protein is CASSLSLRGINGYTF. CDR3 DNA sequence: TGTGCCAGCAGTTTAAGTTTGCGGGGAATCAATGGCTACACCTTC.